These 9 T cell receptor beta chains were sequenced from one sample in a study of early T cells in non-severe SARS-CoV-2 infection. TCRdb re-called the 5' RACE reads through MiXCR, storing one row per CDR3 protein. Here the sample spans more than 65,000 distinct CDR3 sequences, roughly 13% being singletons. The specimen sequenced was whole blood. The receptors were sampled from an adult who was a healthcare worker with PCR-confirmed SARS-CoV-2 infection or an uninfected control (not recorded which).

This clonotype was counted a few times. At one boundary the junction diverges from the germline segment, which might be a read error. The CDR3 DNA follows: TGTGTCAGCAGCTTAAGGGTGGGGGCCCAAGAGACCCAGTACTTC. It yields the protein CVSSLRVGAQETQYF. The chain couples TRBV7-9 to TRBJ2-5; TRBD1 might be the D (6 bases). Germline V gene sequence: CDR1 SEHNR, CDR2 FQNEAQ (reference sequence). This CDR3 region has 15 residues. The entire variable domain, with the rest obtained from reference TRBV7-9 and TRBJ2-5, is as follows: DTGVSQNPRHKITKRGQNVTFRCDPISEHNRLYWYRQTLGQGPEFLTYFQNEAQLEKSRLLSDRFSAERPKGSFSTLEIQRTEQGDSAMYLCVSSLRVGAQETQYFGPGTRLLVL.

The chain uses TRBV7-8 and TRBJ1-3, with D unclear. The V end lost 5 bases, the J end lost 0 bases, and 11 bases lay between the germline ends. Germline loops: CDR1 SGHVS, CDR2 FQNEAQ. The CDR3 is 15 residues long. CDR3 sequence (DNA): TGTGCCAGCAGCATTGGACCTGACTCTGGAAACACCATATATTTT. It specifies CASSIGPDSGNTIYF.

This clonotype was counted only a few times. This chain uses TRBV27 with TRBJ2-5; possibly TRBD2 for D (5 bases). Germline V CDR1 and CDR2: MNHEY, SMNVEV (reference sequence). Trimming pared 4 bases from V and 8 bases from J, leaving 20 bases between. The CDR3 has 15 amino acids. This CDR3 reads CASSSRTAVRATQYF. The DNA of the CDR3 is TGTGCCAGCAGTTCCCGGACTGCCGTGCGTGCCACCCAGTACTTC.

V usage is TRBV11-2 and J usage is TRBJ2-3; a weak D match, TRBD1 (6 bases). The CDR3 has 15 amino acids. Looked up from germline, CDR1 is SGHAT and CDR2 is FQNNGV. The V and J ends lost 2 bases and 7 bases respectively, with 16 bases between them. CDR3 amino acids: CASSLRPQGRHTQYF. The DNA for the CDR3 is TGTGCCAGCAGCTTACGGCCCCAGGGGCGGCATACGCAGTATTTT.

DNA of the CDR3: TGTGCCAGCCAGGGAGGGGTTGGCTATGGCTACACCTTC. Its protein is CASQGGVGYGYTF. This sequence joins TRBV7-9 and TRBJ1-2; D is perhaps TRBD1 (5 bases). The CDR3 is made up of 13 amino acids. Per the germline V gene, CDR1 is SEHNR and CDR2 is FQNEAQ (reference sequence). V shed 8 bases and J shed 4 bases, with 14 bases lying between them.

This clonotype was observed many times. V gene TRBV30 combines with J gene TRBJ1-2; D uncertain. The CDR3 spans 10 residues. Trimming took off 4 bases at V and 7 bases at J, with 7 bases between the two ends. Looked up from germline, CDR1 is GTSNPN and CDR2 is SVGIG (reference sequence). The CDR3: CAWKDGGYTF. As DNA, the CDR3 is TGTGCCTGGAAAGATGGTGGCTACACCTTC.

The chain is built from TRBV29-1 and TRBJ2-5; 7 bases line up with TRBD2. Germline CDR1 reads SQVTM; CDR2 reads ANQGSEA. The CDR3 loop spans 11 amino acids. Trimming took 7 bases from V and 2 from J; bases not matched to a gene: 1. The DNA for the CDR3 is TGCAGCGCCGGGAGGCAAGAGACCCAGTACTTC. Translated, it gives CSAGRQETQYF.

This clonotype appeared many times. The CDR3 DNA reads TGTGCTAGTGGTTTGGGGCAGAAAAACATTCAGTACTTC. This sequence encodes CASGLGQKNIQYF. The chain carries TRBV12-5 and TRBJ2-4; no reliable D call. CDR3 size: 13 residues. Trimming took 1 base from V and 4 from J, leaving 5 bases between them. Per the germline V gene, CDR1 is LGHNT and CDR2 is FRNRAP. Full variable domain (remainder filled in from reference TRBV12-5 and TRBJ2-4): DARVTQTPRHKVTEMGQEVTMRCQPILGHNTVFWYRQTMMQGLELLAYFRNRAPLDDSGMPKDRFSAEMPDATLATLKIQPSEPRDSAVYFCASGLGQKNIQYFGAGTRLSVL.

This clonotype showed up just a few times. The chain has TRBV19 and TRBJ1-4, with D possibly being TRBD1 (6 bases). The CDR3 is made up of 14 amino acids. CDR1 and CDR2 from the germline V gene are LNHDA and SQIVND (reference sequence). V lost 2 bases to trimming and J lost 7 bases, with 11 bases between them. CDR3 nucleotides: TGTGCCAGTAGTATAAGGGGGTTCGGTGAAAAACTGTTTTTT. It is translated as CASSIRGFGEKLFF. Full variable domain (rest looked up from reference TRBV19 and TRBJ1-4): DGGITQSPKYLFRKEGQNVTLSCEQNLNHDAMYWYRQDPGQGLRLIYYSQIVNDFQKGDIAEGYSVSREKKESFPLTVTSAQKNPTAFYLCASSIRGFGEKLFFGSGTQLSVL.